This T cell receptor (beta chain) comes out of a study of CD8+CD57+ T cells in acquired aplastic anemia. Study-wide results and limits: Patients and controls had CD8+ Simpson's diversity values that were not significantly distinct.

The use of genomic DNA as template underpinned the TCR beta VDJ and CDR3 profiling. TCRdb passed the reads through MiXCR, listing each CDR3 protein once. The data show 400,000 to 600,000 distinct CDR3 sequences, with over 25% seen just once and 0.75% to 0.95% held by the top ten. All patients picked for sequencing had shown, by flow cytometry, an expansion of CD8+CD57+ cells. The CDR3 covers 13 residues. V gave up 7 bases and J gave up 3 bases, with 15 bases separating them. Germline CDR1 is SQVTM and CDR2 is ANQGSEA. About this clonotype: Its antigen is as yet unknown.

The chain combines TRBV29-1 with TRBJ1-1; D is possibly TRBD1 (5 bases). The TCR was taken from a human donor with aplastic anemia. Sequencing was performed on sorted CD4+, CD8+, or CD8+CD57+ T cells (not recorded which) from PBMCs. This chain's CDR3 is CSAQTLGDTEAFF. The CDR3 coding sequence is TGCAGCGCCCAGACACTGGGGGACACTGAAGCTTTCTTT.